This TCR beta chain was identified in a study of tumor-infiltrating lymphocytes in localized non-small cell lung cancer. Study-wide points: Tumor T-cell fraction was not associated with recurrence-free survival. Different pieces of the same tissue were used for each assay. TCRbeta sequencing showed higher T cell infiltration in tumors than uninvolved lung.

Here immunoSEQ multiplex PCR was the method, and the copy in TCRdb shows in-frame clones only, minus some. The sample contains about 16,000 clones, 55% to 75% of which appear only once. As to this clone: Antigen: not known.

The V end lost 6 bases, the J end lost 5 bases, and 10 bases lay between the germline ends. The CDR3 covers 13 residues. Per the germline V gene, CDR1 is MNHEY and CDR2 is SVGAGI. J is TRBJ1-4 and V is TRBV6-5; no clear D gene. This sequence originates from a human donor with non-small cell lung cancer. Sequencing was performed on lung tumor tissue. The CDR3 reads CASSSPRNEKLFF. CDR3 in DNA: TGTGCCAGCAGCTCCCCGAGGAATGAAAAACTGTTTTTT.